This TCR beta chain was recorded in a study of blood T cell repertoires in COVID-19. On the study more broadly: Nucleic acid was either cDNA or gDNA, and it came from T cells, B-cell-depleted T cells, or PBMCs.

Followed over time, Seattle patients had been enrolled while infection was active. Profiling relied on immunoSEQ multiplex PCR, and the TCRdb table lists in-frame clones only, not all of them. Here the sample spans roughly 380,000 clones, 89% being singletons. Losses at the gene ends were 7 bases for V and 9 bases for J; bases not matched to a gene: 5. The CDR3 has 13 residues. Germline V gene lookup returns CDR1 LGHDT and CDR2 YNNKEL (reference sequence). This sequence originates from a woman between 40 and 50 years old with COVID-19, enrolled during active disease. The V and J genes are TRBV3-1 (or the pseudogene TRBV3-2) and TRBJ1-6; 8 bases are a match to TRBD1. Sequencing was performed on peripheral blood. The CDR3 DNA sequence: TGTGCCAGCATCCAGGGGGCTGGTTCACCCCTCCACTTT. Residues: CASIQGAGSPLHF.